The clone carrying this T cell receptor (beta chain) appeared a few times. From the 5' RACE reads, TCRdb called clonotypes with MiXCR, one entry per CDR3 protein. Of tens of thousands of distinct CDR3 sequences listed, roughly 7.2% are singletons. This sample was included in a study of T-cell memory formation after mild COVID-19. For the study at large: The TCR clusters were mostly specific to one donor.

V was shortened by 3 bases and J by 2 bases, with 7 bases between the two germline ends. This CDR3 region has 14 residues. This chain joins TRBV12-3 or TRBV12-4 and TRBJ2-2; D is undetermined. The clonotype comes from a man aged 18 to 29 who had mild COVID-19 (a few samples of this study predate the infection). Cell type and time point are not known. Specimen: PBMCs or a T cell subset sorted from them (not recorded which). The CDR3 loop reads CASSFQKNTGELFF. The CDR3 bases are TGTGCCAGCAGTTTCCAGAAAAACACCGGGGAGCTGTTTTTT.